This TCR beta chain is drawn from a study of T cell responses to AZD1222 COVID-19 vaccine (TCRdb year 2021). Background on the whole study: AZD1222 recipients with second doses at about 4 weeks or about 12 weeks were pooled, because spike-specific TCR depth and breadth did not differ between schedules. Trial participants were enrolled into age subgroups of 18-55, 56-69 and 70-plus years, which contained 148, 28 and 57 TCR-sequenced participants, respectively. A total of approximately 240 trial participants underwent TCR sequencing, of whom about 200 received two doses of AZD1222 and about 26 received two doses of the MenACWY control vaccine. Results the study describes overall, beyond this receptor: The vaccine-associated CD4 TCRs covered the entire spike protein, and the dominant responses fell in regions 160-218 and 743-854. Because no day 14 peak-response samples were available, the repertoires could be characterized only after the peak T cell response. Nearly half of unique spike-specific TCRs reportedly recognized epitopes outside regions mutated in the B.1.351 and B.1.1.7 variants. Conclusions about previously exposed vaccinees were limited because only six or seven AZD1222 recipients were SARS-CoV-2 seropositive at baseline. The 56-69-year group was small, and its depth increase did not reach significance, likely because of low power. After two AZD1222 doses, spike-specific TCR breadth and depth were significantly higher than at day 0 and than in MenACWY recipients. Participants were mostly white British and included more females than males, and it was suggested by the authors that clonal diversity may have been underestimated.

A word on this clone: Which antigen it targets is not known. It has no much larger one-base neighbor in the sample; base qualities were not kept.

V drops 1 base and J drops 3 bases, leaving 6 bases in between. The germline V gene yields MGHRA for CDR1 and YSYEKL for CDR2. The CDR3 contains 13 residues, cysteine and phenylalanine counted. Here the CDR3 DNA is all that survives: 39 bases in frame from base 1. The CDR3 regions of human TCRbeta chains were subjected to immunosequencing. As for how the authors treated the data: Repertoire TCRs were matched against a reference library of SARS-CoV-2-specific TCRs generated with the MIRA antigen-specificity platform. Breadth was defined as the fraction of unique TCRs that were SARS-CoV-2-associated. Depth was defined as the fraction of total T cells that were SARS-CoV-2-associated. Using the MIRA data, every spike-specific TCR was mapped to the spike region that the TCR reacted to and assigned to either a CD4 or a CD8 class. Log10-transformed breadth and depth values were compared by one-way ANOVA with Sidak's multiple comparisons tests. Imported from immuneACCESS, the table was reduced by TCRdb to in-frame sequences with V and J called. These copies leave out some clones; in studies compared against another copy, an unresolved V gene accounts for under half, and the cause of the remainder is not known. V and J calls and clone size come straight from that table; D and trimming were deduced from the DNA. Across this sample there are approximately 140,000 clones, with 94% seen only once. The ten largest clones represent 1.3% of the sample.

The time point label, read with the paper, signifies: baseline before first vaccination. Vaccinee samples were obtained from the UK trials COV001 and COV002, which included a single-blind randomized controlled phase 2/3 trial of AZD1222 (ChAdOx1 nCoV-19) in healthy adults. Trial participant PBMC samples were collected at day 0 and day 28 after the second dose for TCRbeta chain sequencing. The chain is assembled from TRBV4-1 and TRBJ2-5; the D gene assignment is ambiguous. Sequencing was performed on peripheral blood, taken on day 0 of AZD1222 vaccination. The TCR was taken from an adult in good health. Here is the DNA: TGCGCCAGCAGCCAAGCAGTAAAAGAGACCCAGTACTTC. This encodes CASSQAVKETQYF.